The clone carrying this T cell receptor beta chain has just a few counts. Its target is not known. From the reads, TCRdb called clonotypes with MiXCR, one entry per CDR3 protein. The sample lists approximately 990,000 distinct CDR3 sequences; roughly 31% were seen once. This sample stems from a study of T cell repertoires in cytomegalovirus infection. About the study: Peptides in the study included HLA-C-restricted and HLA-B-restricted CMV epitopes. Public signatures in TCR beta pointed to CMV infection and matching HLA type.

The CDR3 is made up of 15 amino acids. V was shortened by 7 bases and J by 0 bases, with 16 bases between the two germline ends. Germline V CDR1 and CDR2: MNHEY, SMNVEV (reference sequence). Study results and caveats: The cumulative frequency of public TCR beta families identified carriers of CMV plus the relevant HLA.

The source material was cultured CD8+ T cells from PBMCs, sampled from culture after CMV antigen stimulation. The source is a human donor in good health (CMV status not recorded). Some clones in this sample may be carry-over from other donors' samples. The gene calls are TRBV27 and TRBJ2-7; no clear D gene. This CDR3 is CASTPSRSRSYEQYF. Here the CDR3 DNA reads TGTGCCAGCACCCCGTCCAGGTCCCGCTCCTACGAGCAGTACTTC.